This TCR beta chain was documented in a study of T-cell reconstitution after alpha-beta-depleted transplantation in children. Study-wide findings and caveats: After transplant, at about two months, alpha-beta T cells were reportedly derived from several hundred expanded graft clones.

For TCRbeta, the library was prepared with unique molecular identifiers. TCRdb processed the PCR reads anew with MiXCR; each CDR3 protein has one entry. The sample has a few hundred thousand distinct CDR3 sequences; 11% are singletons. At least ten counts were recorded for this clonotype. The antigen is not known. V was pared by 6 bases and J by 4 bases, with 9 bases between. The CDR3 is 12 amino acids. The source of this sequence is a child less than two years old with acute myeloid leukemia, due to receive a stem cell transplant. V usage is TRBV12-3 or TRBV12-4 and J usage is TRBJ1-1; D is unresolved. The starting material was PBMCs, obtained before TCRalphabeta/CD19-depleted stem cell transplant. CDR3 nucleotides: TGTGCCAGCAGAACTCGGGTCACTGAAGCTTTCTTT. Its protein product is CASRTRVTEAFF.